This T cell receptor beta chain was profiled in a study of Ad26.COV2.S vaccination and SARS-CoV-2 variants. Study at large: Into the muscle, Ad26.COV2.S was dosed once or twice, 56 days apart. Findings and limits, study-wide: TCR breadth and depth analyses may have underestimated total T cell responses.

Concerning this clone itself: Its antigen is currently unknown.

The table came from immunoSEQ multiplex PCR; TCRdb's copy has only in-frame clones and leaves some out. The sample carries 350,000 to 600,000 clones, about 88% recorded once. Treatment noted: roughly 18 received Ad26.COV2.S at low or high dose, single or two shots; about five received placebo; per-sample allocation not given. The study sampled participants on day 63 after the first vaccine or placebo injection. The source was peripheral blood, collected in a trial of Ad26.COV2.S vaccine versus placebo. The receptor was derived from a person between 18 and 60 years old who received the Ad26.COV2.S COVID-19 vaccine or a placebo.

This CDR3 is CASTQDSSNQPQHF. The CDR3 DNA is TGTGCCAGCACCCAGGATAGTAGCAATCAGCCCCAGCATTTT. This chain joins TRBV6-6 and TRBJ1-5; D not resolved. The CDR3 covers 14 residues. Trimming removed 7 bases from V and 0 bases from J, with 10 bases in between. Germline assignment: CDR1 MNHNY and CDR2 SVGAGI (reference sequence).